The entry that follows covers one TCR beta chain sequence. Its target is unknown. The source of the sample is a study of blood T cells in healthy people across ages. The germline V gene has CDR1 SGHNT and CDR2 YENEEA. The CDR3 extends over 15 amino acids. V lost 0 bases and J lost 6, with 15 bases in between. Extractions gave at least 5 micrograms of total RNA per sample. Whole-study results and caveats: Long-lived donors carried more naive CD4+ cells and greater diversity than aged donors.

Next came a second PCR, run for about 6 to 12 cycles, which used a sample-barcoded 5' primer along with a J-beta primer mix. Sequencing yielded, for each sample, at least 2.5 million paired-end reads carrying CDR3. TCRdb itself ran the 5' RACE reads through MiXCR, one entry per CDR3 protein. This table holds around 800,000 distinct CDR3 sequences, about 55% found once. The origin of this receptor is a man older than 75 in good health. The rearrangement links TRBV11-3 to TRBJ2-7; D is possibly TRBD1 or TRBD2 (5 bases each). Sequencing was done on a sample of blood. The CDR3 nucleotides read TGTGCCAGCAGCTTAGAGAGCCAGGGAGTCGGCGAGCAGTACTTC. The encoded protein is CASSLESQGVGEQYF.